This TCR beta chain was captured by sequencing in a study of technical replicates of blood from a few donors. Measured with immunoSEQ multiplex PCR; TCRdb has only the in-frame clones, and not every one. The sample contains 50,000 to 70,000 clones, 91% of which appear only once. V was cut by 4 bases and J by 2 bases, with 9 bases left in between. The germline gives CDR1 MNHEY, CDR2 SVGAGI. CDR3 length: 13 amino acids. Specimen: PBMCs. This TCR derives from a human donor in good health. Some clones in this sample may be carry-over from other donors' samples. The chain joins TRBV6-5 to TRBJ2-7; a weak D match, TRBD2 (6 bases). CDR3 protein: CASSSPGAYEQYF. In nucleotides, the CDR3 is TGTGCCAGCAGTTCACCGGGGGCCTACGAGCAGTACTTC.